The rows below give T cell receptor beta chains drawn from one sample of a study. TCRdb independently ran MiXCR on the multiplex PCR reads; one entry per CDR3 protein. Of around 700 distinct CDR3 sequences listed, roughly 15% were seen once; the top ten hold roughly 20%. The source material was naive CD4+ T cells sorted from blood. Receptors originate from a female donor with breast cancer. Both conserved end residues are part of each CDR3. D genes are given only for firm matches. Rows may omit the clone size; those that give it use once, few, many or a size class.

V: TRBV12-3/TRBV12-4
D: .
size: large
J: TRBJ1-2
CDR3: CASSSPADYGYTF
DNA: TGTGCCAGCAGCTCGCCCGCGGACTATGGCTACACCTTC

V: TRBV12-3/TRBV12-4
D: .
size: many
J: TRBJ1-2
CDR3: CASSLEGAGYGYTF
DNA: TGTGCCAGCAGTTTAGAGGGCGCAGGGTATGGCTACACCTTC

V: TRBV12-3/TRBV12-4
D: .
size: .
J: TRBJ1-2
CDR3: CASSPTQGNYGYTF
DNA: TGTGCCAGCAGTCCAACACAGGGAAACTATGGCTACACCTTC

V: TRBV12-3/TRBV12-4
D: .
size: .
J: TRBJ1-2
CDR3: CASSFDRINYGYTF
DNA: TGTGCCAGCAGTTTCGACAGAATTAACTATGGCTACACCTTC

V: TRBV12-3/TRBV12-4
D: .
size: medium-sized
J: TRBJ1-2
CDR3: CASSGGTYSYGYTF
DNA: TGTGCCAGCAGTGGCGGGACCTATTCCTATGGCTACACCTTC

V: TRBV12-3/TRBV12-4
D: .
size: large
J: TRBJ1-2
CDR3: CASSSWTAPIYGYTF
DNA: TGTGCCAGCAGTTCCTGGACAGCGCCCATCTATGGCTACACCTTC

V: TRBV12-3/TRBV12-4
D: TRBD1
size: large
J: TRBJ1-2
CDR3: CASSRGQGTSNYGYTF
DNA: TGTGCCAGCAGCCGCGGACAGGGGACTTCCAACTATGGCTACACCTTC

V: TRBV12-3/TRBV12-4
D: .
size: medium-sized
J: TRBJ1-2
CDR3: CASSLQATNYGYTF
DNA: TGTGCCAGCAGTTTGCAGGCGACCAATTATGGCTACACCTTC

V: TRBV12-3/TRBV12-4
D: .
size: large
J: TRBJ1-2
CDR3: CASSIGGAGYTF
DNA: TGTGCCAGCAGTATCGGAGGTGCTGGCTACACCTTC

V: TRBV12-3/TRBV12-4
D: .
size: medium-sized
J: TRBJ1-2
CDR3: CASSSSAIYYGYTF
DNA: TGTGCCAGCAGTTCGTCCGCTATCTACTATGGCTACACCTTC

V: TRBV12-3/TRBV12-4
D: TRBD1
size: few
J: TRBJ1-2
CDR3: CASSRTGTNYGYTF
DNA: TGTGCCAGCAGCCGGACAGGGACTAACTATGGCTACACCTTC

V: TRBV12-3/TRBV12-4
D: .
size: once
J: TRBJ1-2
CDR3: CASSYGYRDGYTF
DNA: TGTGCCAGCAGTTATGGGTACAGGGATGGCTACACCTTC

V: TRBV12-3/TRBV12-4
D: .
size: once
J: TRBJ1-2
CDR3: CASTSRVRGYTF
DNA: TGTGCCAGCACGTCCAGAGTGCGTGGCTACACCTTC

V: TRBV12-3/TRBV12-4
D: .
size: medium-sized
J: TRBJ1-2
CDR3: CASSLQDFIGYTF
DNA: TGTGCCAGCAGTTTACAAGACTTTATTGGCTACACCTTC

V: TRBV12-3/TRBV12-4
D: .
size: large
J: TRBJ1-2
CDR3: CASSSDRERTGGYTF
DNA: TGTGCCAGCAGCTCCGACAGAGAGAGAACTGGTGGCTACACCTTC

V: TRBV12-3/TRBV12-4
D: TRBD1
size: medium-sized
J: TRBJ1-2
CDR3: CASSLRDRVVGYTF
DNA: TGTGCCAGCAGTTTAAGGGACAGGGTGGTTGGCTACACCTTC

V: TRBV12-3/TRBV12-4
D: .
size: once
J: TRBJ1-2
CDR3: CASSSSLRGGYGYTF
DNA: TGTGCCAGCAGTTCCTCTCTCAGGGGTGGCTATGGCTACACCTTC

V: TRBV12-3/TRBV12-4
D: .
size: large
J: TRBJ1-2
CDR3: CASSSPGEHLSGYTF
DNA: TGTGCCAGCAGTTCACCGGGAGAGCATCTTTCTGGCTACACCTTC

V: TRBV12-3/TRBV12-4
D: .
size: medium-sized
J: TRBJ1-2
CDR3: CASSPRERLGYTF
DNA: TGTGCCAGCTCCCCTCGGGAAAGGCTTGGCTACACCTTC

V: TRBV12-3/TRBV12-4
D: TRBD1
size: medium-sized
J: TRBJ1-2
CDR3: CASRLGTGTYGYTF
DNA: TGTGCCAGCAGATTAGGGACAGGGACCTATGGCTACACCTTC

V: TRBV12-3/TRBV12-4
D: .
size: .
J: TRBJ1-2
CDR3: CASSEASDGYTF
DNA: TGTGCCAGCAGTGAGGCCTCGGATGGCTACACCTTC

V: TRBV12-3/TRBV12-4
D: TRBD1
size: large
J: TRBJ1-2
CDR3: CASSLAGTAYGYTF
DNA: TGTGCCAGCAGTTTAGCCGGGACAGCCTATGGCTACACCTTC

V: TRBV12-3/TRBV12-4
D: .
size: medium-sized
J: TRBJ1-2
CDR3: CASSQTGTNNYGYTF
DNA: TGTGCCAGCAGTCAAACCGGGACAAATAACTATGGCTACACCTTC

V: TRBV12-3/TRBV12-4
D: .
size: .
J: TRBJ1-2
CDR3: CASSLEGQLNYGYTF
DNA: TGTGCCAGCAGTTTAGAGGGCCAGTTGAACTATGGCTACACCTTC

V: TRBV12-3/TRBV12-4
D: .
size: many
J: TRBJ1-2
CDR3: CASSLDTNADLLYGYTF
DNA: TGTGCCAGCAGTTTAGACACCAACGCCGACCTTTTATATGGCTACACCTTC

V: TRBV12-3/TRBV12-4
D: .
size: medium-sized
J: TRBJ1-2
CDR3: CASSRDTNYGYTF
DNA: TGTGCCAGCAGCCGAGACACTAACTATGGCTACACCTTC

V: TRBV12-3/TRBV12-4
D: .
size: medium-sized
J: TRBJ1-2
CDR3: CASGSQRARGYTF
DNA: TGTGCCAGCGGTTCCCAGAGGGCGCGAGGCTACACCTTC

V: TRBV12-3/TRBV12-4
D: .
size: medium-sized
J: TRBJ1-2
CDR3: CASSRDSGHGYTF
DNA: TGTGCCAGCAGTCGGGACTCGGGGCATGGCTACACCTTC

V: TRBV12-3/TRBV12-4
D: TRBD1
size: medium-sized
J: TRBJ1-2
CDR3: CASSPGTGKGYGYTF
DNA: TGTGCCAGCAGTCCGGGGACAGGGAAGGGGTATGGCTACACCTTC

V: TRBV12-3/TRBV12-4
D: .
size: .
J: TRBJ1-2
CDR3: CASSTTGYGYTF
DNA: TGTGCCAGCAGTACGACGGGCTATGGCTACACCTTC

V: TRBV12-3/TRBV12-4
D: TRBD1
size: medium-sized
J: TRBJ1-2
CDR3: CASRIGTGDHGYTF
DNA: TGTGCCAGCAGAATCGGGACAGGGGACCATGGCTACACCTTC

V: TRBV12-3/TRBV12-4
D: .
size: large
J: TRBJ1-2
CDR3: CASSQGTDGYTF
DNA: TGTGCCAGCAGCCAGGGGACTGATGGCTACACCTTC

V: TRBV12-3/TRBV12-4
D: .
size: medium-sized
J: TRBJ1-2
CDR3: CASSQTPNYGYTF
DNA: TGTGCCAGCAGTCAGACCCCTAACTATGGCTACACCTTC

V: TRBV12-3/TRBV12-4
D: .
size: medium-sized
J: TRBJ1-2
CDR3: CASSLNGGYTF
DNA: TGTGCCAGCAGTTTAAACGGTGGCTACACCTTC

V: TRBV12-3/TRBV12-4
D: .
size: medium-sized
J: TRBJ1-2
CDR3: CASSTADAPGYTF
DNA: TGTGCCAGCAGTACCGCGGACGCTCCGGGCTACACCTTC

V: TRBV12-3/TRBV12-4
D: TRBD1
size: medium-sized
J: TRBJ1-2
CDR3: CASSLMDRDGGYTF
DNA: TGTGCCAGCAGTTTAATGGACAGGGATGGCGGCTACACCTTC

V: TRBV12-3/TRBV12-4
D: TRBD1
size: large
J: TRBJ1-2
CDR3: CASSYTGQNYGYTF
DNA: TGTGCCAGCAGCTATACGGGACAGAATTATGGCTACACCTTC